This is a list of T cell receptor beta chains from one sample in a study of blood T cell repertoires in COVID-19. Generated by immunoSEQ multiplex PCR, the TCRdb table keeps only in-frame clones and is missing some. The sample records 75,000 to 100,000 clones, approximately 86% being singletons. The sample was peripheral blood. These receptors all stem from a woman of 80 years or more with acute or convalescent COVID-19. Both conserved end residues are part of each CDR3. Fields, in order: CDR3 length, V gene, J gene, CDR3 protein.

15,TRBV7-2,TRBJ2-1,CASSLTSGAYNEQFF
19,TRBV5-1,TRBJ2-6,CASSLQRGTGLSGANVLTF
16,TRBV5-1,TRBJ1-2,CASSLGRGKVDYGYTF
13,TRBV24-1,TRBJ2-1,CATSSSSYNEQFF
14,TRBV6-5,TRBJ1-4,CASSRTDLNEKLFF
13,TRBV9,TRBJ1-1,CASSVGENTEAFF
16,TRBV5-1,TRBJ1-3,CASSLDTGWGRNTIYF
15,TRBV12-5,TRBJ1-3,CASGLVVTGGNTIYF
15,TRBV5-4,TRBJ1-2,CASSLLFGQGDGYTF
15,TRBV5-1,TRBJ1-1,CASSRDPTGDTEAFF
14,TRBV10-3,TRBJ1-6,CAISERDRGSPLHF
14,TRBV10-3,TRBJ1-1,CAIKTTGINTEAFF
15,TRBV2,TRBJ1-3,CASSADSHSGNTIYF
16,TRBV25-1,TRBJ1-2,CASSEYMRGRGDGYTF
15,TRBV20-1,TRBJ2-1,CSASTAGASYNEQFF
15,TRBV10-3,TRBJ1-2,CAISESRDSNYGYTF
16,TRBV7-2,TRBJ2-5,CASSAKTSGGFGTQYF
16,TRBV7-2,TRBJ2-5,CASSLGVAGGQETQYF
13,TRBV2,TRBJ1-5,CASNADTNQPQHF
12,TRBV19,TRBJ1-1,CASFGGRTEAFF
17,TRBV4-1,TRBJ1-3,CASSQVGQGLFGNTIYF
15,TRBV27,TRBJ1-2,CASSPRTGGNYGYTF
13,TRBV7-9,TRBJ2-2,CASSLDRVVQLFF
22,TRBV18,TRBJ1-2,CASSPEFSKVGHSGTGDLGYTF
16,TRBV19,TRBJ1-2,CASSMVGTGASYGYTF
14,TRBV10-3,TRBJ2-7,CAIADRDRGYEQYF
13,TRBV10-3,TRBJ1-1,CAISGDRESEAFF
14,TRBV11-3,TRBJ1-6,CASSVSSYNSPLHF
15,TRBV9,TRBJ2-7,CASSVGAGYSYEQYF
14,TRBV24-1,TRBJ2-2,CATSGGGVTGELFF
19,TRBV15,TRBJ2-3,CATSRELAGGRYSTDTQYF
15,TRBV27,TRBJ2-7,CASRWGGTGVYEQYF
12,TRBV12-3/TRBV12-4,TRBJ1-2,CASSYRAVGYTF
15,TRBV7-8,TRBJ1-5,CASSSRTGGGQPQHF
17,TRBV30,TRBJ1-6,CAWSGQGGSSYNSPLHF
15,TRBV28,TRBJ1-5,CASSLTVGVNQPQHF
14,TRBV2,TRBJ2-3,CATLAGEGADTQYF
14,TRBV6-5,TRBJ1-1,CASRRTSLNTEAFF
15,TRBV20-1,TRBJ1-5,CSASAGDRVNQPQHF
13,TRBV7-3,TRBJ2-7,CASSLGRSYEQYF
15,TRBV5-5,TRBJ1-5,CASSIDKGSNQPQHF
17,TRBV2,TRBJ2-1,CASSGRKDRSSYNEQFF
14,TRBV7-4,TRBJ2-2,CASSPGQFAGELFF
17,TRBV10-2,TRBJ2-6,CASMGTGLEPGANVLTF
16,TRBV3-1/TRBV3-2,TRBJ1-6,CASSHTTGKGNSPLHF
15,TRBV18,TRBJ2-1,CASSSPGQGAYEQFF
16,TRBV5-1,TRBJ2-1,CASSSGLAGTYNEQFF
12,TRBV7-2,TRBJ1-5,CASSLAYQPQHF
12,TRBV11-2,TRBJ2-7,CASSSQGREQYF
16,TRBV4-2,TRBJ2-2,CASSQGLAGGPGELFF
13,TRBV6-5,TRBJ1-6,CASTNRVNSPLHF
15,TRBV6-5,TRBJ2-1,CASSLSGGAHNEQFF
12,TRBV25-1,TRBJ2-2,CASTRGTGELFF
12,TRBV29-1,TRBJ2-5,CSVGGGEETQYF
16,TRBV6-6,TRBJ2-7,CASSSTGGYQIYEQYF
18,TRBV11-3,TRBJ2-3,CASSTPRTGTGGTDTQYF
14,TRBV3-1/TRBV3-2,TRBJ1-6,CASSPTGERSPLHF
14,TRBV20-1,TRBJ1-1,CSASFRGSDTEAFF
17,TRBV9,TRBJ2-2,CASSGRAGGPYTGELFF
13,TRBV12-3/TRBV12-4,TRBJ2-5,CASSSTVQETQYF